The clone carrying this T cell receptor (beta chain) was observed a few times. The data were obtained in a study of T cells in Graves' hyperthyroidism and ophthalmopathy. The TCR beta CDR3 regions underwent amplification using RNA transcripts as the source. The HTBI primer set served for first-round RT-PCR of the TCR CDR3. TCRdb independently ran MiXCR on the multiplex PCR reads; one entry per CDR3 protein. The data show fewer than 350,000 distinct CDR3 sequences, approximately 22% seen once. The CDR3 spans 18 residues. Germline V CDR1 and CDR2: SGHTA, FQGNSA. V dropped 2 bases and J dropped 8; count of bases not matched to a gene: 18.

The receptor was derived from a woman in her forties or fifties with Graves' hyperthyroidism. V is TRBV7-2 and J is TRBJ1-3; 7 bases fit TRBD1. The material sequenced was blood. The chain's CDR3 is CASSLFPRQEQGKDTIYF. For the CDR3, the DNA is TGTGCCAGCAGCTTATTCCCCCGGCAGGAACAGGGGAAGGACACCATATATTTT. Full variable domain (rest looked up from reference TRBV7-2 and TRBJ1-3): GAGVSQSPSNKVTEKGKDVELRCDPISGHTALYWYRQSLGQGLEFLIYFQGNSAPDKSGLPSDRFSAERTGGSVSTLTIQRTQQEDSAVYLCASSLFPRQEQGKDTIYFGEGSWLTVV.